This T cell receptor beta chain was documented in a study of blood T cells in healthy people across ages. V was trimmed by 0 bases and J by 5 bases, leaving 8 bases between them. Looked up from germline, CDR1 is SGHRS and CDR2 is YFSETQ. This CDR3 region has 13 residues. Each donor's blood draw was 7.5 to 10 milliliters of peripheral blood. Total RNA, at least 5 micrograms per sample, was extracted from PBMCs. Alongside a J-beta primer mix, a sample-barcoded 5' primer served in a second PCR lasting about 7 to 11 cycles. TCRdb analysed the 5' RACE reads with MiXCR anew, one entry per CDR3 protein. In the table there are about 1.1 million distinct CDR3 sequences, roughly two fifths of which are singletons. This clonotype was observed many times.

The chain joins TRBV5-1 to TRBJ2-5; D uncertain. Sequenced sample: blood. This clonotype originated in a man between 18 and 35 years old in good health. The CDR3 nucleotides read TGCGCCAGCAGCTTGGTGATGACGGAGACCCAGTACTTC. Encoded protein: CASSLVMTETQYF.